Listed below are T cell receptor beta chains from one sample, sequenced in a study of T cell repertoires in cytomegalovirus infection. The antigens these receptors bind are not known. TCRdb reprocessed the reads with MiXCR, giving one entry per CDR3 protein. The sample comprises around 800,000 distinct CDR3 sequences, about 31% of which are singletons, and around 11% rests with the top ten. This specimen was cultured CD8+ T cells from PBMCs, taken from culture after CMV antigen stimulation. The source of these receptors is a human donor in good health (CMV status not recorded). Some clones in this sample may be carry-over from other donors' samples. Both conserved end residues are trimmed from each CDR3. The order of the fields is J gene, V gene, CDR3 protein.

J gene: TRBJ2-3
V gene: TRBV4-3
CDR3 protein: ASSQRDYITDTQY

J gene: TRBJ2-1
V gene: TRBV6-6
CDR3 protein: ASSGGGGLGNEQF

J gene: TRBJ1-1
V gene: TRBV12-3/TRBV12-4
CDR3 protein: ANSLWIGTEAF

J gene: TRBJ1-4
V gene: TRBV28
CDR3 protein: ASSQTGTDEKLF

J gene: TRBJ2-6
V gene: TRBV20-1
CDR3 protein: SARVGRGAGANVLT

J gene: TRBJ2-7
V gene: TRBV25-1
CDR3 protein: ASRSRQGVDEQY

J gene: TRBJ2-3
V gene: TRBV5-1
CDR3 protein: ASTSQGTRTDTQY

J gene: TRBJ1-6
V gene: TRBV20-1
CDR3 protein: SSHWDRGPSLH

J gene: TRBJ2-1
V gene: TRBV9
CDR3 protein: ASSVGAAMGVHGNEQF

J gene: TRBJ1-2
V gene: TRBV13
CDR3 protein: ASSPPEAGDQYGYT

J gene: TRBJ2-1
V gene: TRBV4-1
CDR3 protein: ASSQGISGQIDNEQF

J gene: TRBJ1-1
V gene: TRBV7-9
CDR3 protein: ASSPGVIGIKNTEAF

J gene: TRBJ2-5
V gene: TRBV19
CDR3 protein: ASSPTSGGALGETQY

J gene: TRBJ1-1
V gene: TRBV12-3/TRBV12-4
CDR3 protein: ASSSGTSTEAF

J gene: TRBJ2-5
V gene: TRBV7-2
CDR3 protein: ASSSSVLETQY

J gene: TRBJ2-2
V gene: TRBV27
CDR3 protein: ASIGANTGELF

J gene: TRBJ2-5
V gene: TRBV6-2/TRBV6-3
CDR3 protein: ASSYGTSPKQTQY

J gene: TRBJ2-2
V gene: TRBV27
CDR3 protein: ASSAFDNRGRLANAGELF

J gene: TRBJ1-3
V gene: TRBV5-6
CDR3 protein: ASSPGTDGNTIY

J gene: TRBJ2-5
V gene: TRBV7-4
CDR3 protein: ASSLPRQGVDQETQY

J gene: TRBJ2-7
V gene: TRBV15
CDR3 protein: ATSLRDWVDEQY

J gene: TRBJ1-4
V gene: TRBV12-3/TRBV12-4
CDR3 protein: ASSVQGAREKLF

J gene: TRBJ1-1
V gene: TRBV19
CDR3 protein: ASSIPGEIWTEAF

J gene: TRBJ2-7
V gene: TRBV12-3/TRBV12-4
CDR3 protein: ASRDRGSSYEQY

J gene: TRBJ2-7
V gene: TRBV4-1
CDR3 protein: ASSQDWVGEGFYEQY

J gene: TRBJ1-2
V gene: TRBV27
CDR3 protein: ASSIGPQYGYT

J gene: TRBJ1-4
V gene: TRBV4-1
CDR3 protein: ASSQQPGQENEKLF

J gene: TRBJ2-1
V gene: TRBV19
CDR3 protein: ASTGGPRDNEQF

J gene: TRBJ2-1
V gene: TRBV6-5
CDR3 protein: ASSHGSEQF

J gene: TRBJ1-1
V gene: TRBV23-1
CDR3 protein: ASSQGGVVNTEAF

J gene: TRBJ1-1
V gene: TRBV4-1
CDR3 protein: ASGFPGQYTEAF

J gene: TRBJ2-1
V gene: TRBV27
CDR3 protein: ASSPPRKEQF

J gene: TRBJ2-1
V gene: TRBV7-6
CDR3 protein: ASSLASSGVNEQF

J gene: TRBJ2-1
V gene: TRBV5-6
CDR3 protein: ASRGSSGDYNEQF

J gene: TRBJ2-3
V gene: TRBV4-2
CDR3 protein: ASSLRTQPADTQY

J gene: TRBJ1-6
V gene: TRBV6-5
CDR3 protein: ASSLDRGPIYNSPLH

J gene: TRBJ1-2
V gene: TRBV7-9
CDR3 protein: ASSLDRFTYGYT

J gene: TRBJ2-7
V gene: TRBV6-1
CDR3 protein: ASSPGLLASEQY

J gene: TRBJ2-5
V gene: TRBV24-1
CDR3 protein: ATSDSSYQETQY

J gene: TRBJ1-2
V gene: TRBV6-6
CDR3 protein: ASSYRGGTAGGYT

J gene: TRBJ2-7
V gene: TRBV7-9
CDR3 protein: ASSLSEKFYEQY

J gene: TRBJ1-1
V gene: TRBV6-2/TRBV6-3
CDR3 protein: VSSYISNTEAF

J gene: TRBJ2-5
V gene: TRBV24-1
CDR3 protein: ATSDPQETQY

J gene: TRBJ1-1
V gene: TRBV2
CDR3 protein: ASSSPYREVDRGKDAF

J gene: TRBJ1-3
V gene: TRBV12-3/TRBV12-4
CDR3 protein: ASINTGNTIY

J gene: TRBJ2-3
V gene: TRBV7-8
CDR3 protein: ASSLAILDTQY

J gene: TRBJ2-3
V gene: TRBV28
CDR3 protein: ASSLEGLNTDTQY